This TCR beta chain came from a study of CD8+ T cells in alopecia areata. In the case of this clone: Antigen: not known.

Regarding the study as a whole: Many of the expanded lesional clones endured in scalp and blood while on tofacitinib.

V lost 2 bases, J lost 8 bases, and 12 bases lay in between. This CDR3 contains 13 residues. Per the germline V gene, CDR1 is MGHDK and CDR2 is SYGVNS. Once RNA had been extracted, it was reverse transcribed into cDNA to act as the sequencing template. Clones were sequenced by immunoSEQ multiplex PCR, and TCRdb holds only the in-frame ones, with some missing. The sample gives 100,000 to 150,000 clones, roughly 58% of which show up once; approximately 31% is in the top ten. Described treatment: oral pan-JAK inhibitor, 5-10 mg twice daily. The clonotype originates from a human donor with alopecia areata. Sequenced material: CD8+ T cells sorted from blood, taken at week 4, from a patient treated with tofacitinib. The chain joins TRBV25-1 to TRBJ1-2; D perhaps matches TRBD1 (5 bases). Written as DNA, the CDR3 is TGTGCCAGCAGTGAAGGACTAGGGGTAGGCTACACCTTC. Translating it yields CASSEGLGVGYTF.